The 10 T cell receptor beta chains below come from one sample, sequenced in a study of control samples from healthy donors and cancer patients. Sequenced by immunoSEQ multiplex PCR; TCRdb stores in-frame clones only, minus some. Among fewer than 120,000 clones listed, 88% were seen once. The sequencing sample was made of PBMCs. The receptors shown here come from an older woman with lung cancer.

The chain employs TRBV12-3 or TRBV12-4 and TRBJ2-3; D is possibly TRBD2 (6 bases). The CDR3 is 13 amino acids. Between the trimmed V and J ends, which lost 5 bases and 8 bases, there was a span of 14 bases. The CDR3 loop is CASSRGTDSTQYF. The CDR3 DNA reads as TGTGCCAGCAGTCGGGGGACCGACAGTACGCAGTATTTT.

The chain uses TRBV19 and TRBJ1-5, with D unresolved. CDR3 length: 12 amino acids. Trimming cost V 3 bases and J 5 bases, with 5 bases left between them. Germline CDR1 and CDR2: LNHDA and SQIVND (reference sequence). The CDR3 reads CASSILDQPQHF. The CDR3 DNA sequence: TGTGCCAGTAGTATCCTAGATCAGCCCCAGCATTTT. Looking up the rest from reference TRBV19 and TRBJ1-5 gives the full variable domain: DGGITQSPKYLFRKEGQNVTLSCEQNLNHDAMYWYRQDPGQGLRLIYYSQIVNDFQKGDIAEGYSVSREKKESFPLTVTSAQKNPTAFYLCASSILDQPQHFGDGTRLSIL.

The CDR3, as DNA: TGTGCCACCAGTGACCCCGGGACAGGTGAGGGGAGGACCCAGTACTTC. The encoded protein is CATSDPGTGEGRTQYF. The chain links TRBV24-1 to TRBJ2-5; 8 bases map to TRBD1. Germline values: CDR1 KGHDR, CDR2 SFDVKD. The CDR3 spans 16 residues. V dropped 4 bases and J dropped 7; count of bases not matched to a gene: 13.

J is TRBJ1-5 and V is TRBV6-1; 7 nucleotides match TRBD1. After removal of 0 bases from V and 3 bases from J, the junction contained 2 bases not matched to a gene. The CDR3 is 15 residues long. Germline-derived CDR1 and CDR2 are MNHNS and SASEGT. The CDR3 is CASSEAQGNNQPQHF. The CDR3 region has the DNA TGTGCCAGCAGTGAAGCACAGGGGAACAATCAGCCCCAGCATTTT.

As to this clone: Its ends do not fully match the called genes, so a read error is possible. This chain links TRBV24-1 with TRBJ2-7; D gene ambiguous. This CDR3 is 13 amino acids long. Germline loops: CDR1 KGHDR, CDR2 SFDVKD. DNA for the CDR3: TGTGCCACGAGTGCGGCAGACACCTACGAGCAGTACTTC. Translated, it gives CATSAADTYEQYF.

The CDR3 sequence is CASSTSSGGATDTQYF. DNA for the CDR3: TGCGCCAGCAGCACCTCTAGCGGGGGGGCGACAGATACGCAGTATTTT. This rearrangement joins TRBV5-1 to TRBJ2-3, with 12 bases aligning to TRBD2. The trim removed 4 bases at V and 3 bases at J, leaving 6 bases unmatched. The CDR3 is made up of 16 amino acids. Germline CDR1 reads SGHRS; CDR2 reads YFSETQ.

The chain couples TRBV3-1 (or the pseudogene TRBV3-2) to TRBJ2-2; 11 nucleotides line up with TRBD2. Per the germline V gene, CDR1 is LGHDT and CDR2 is YNNKEL (reference sequence). The CDR3 contains 18 residues. V dropped 1 base and J dropped 5; count of bases not matched to a gene: 9. Here the CDR3 DNA reads TGTGCCAGCAGCCAAGTCCCACTAGCGGGGGCTGGGACCGGGGAGCTGTTTTTT. Residues: CASSQVPLAGAGTGELFF.

The chain carries TRBV3-1 (or the pseudogene TRBV3-2) and TRBJ2-1; possibly TRBD2 for D (6 bases). V was trimmed by 3 bases and J by 7 bases, leaving 13 bases between them. Germline values: CDR1 LGHDT, CDR2 YNNKEL (reference sequence). CDR3 length equals 14 residues. CDR3: CASSHPSGLNEQFF. The CDR3 DNA is TGTGCCAGCAGCCACCCATCTGGACTAAATGAGCAGTTCTTC.

The chain is built from TRBV18 and TRBJ1-6; TRBD1 matches 8 bases. From germline, CDR1 is KGHSH and CDR2 LQKENI. After removal of 2 bases from V and 8 bases from J, the junction contained 5 bases not matched to a gene. The CDR3 runs to 15 residues. DNA of the CDR3: TGTGCCAGCTCACCAGTGCAGGGGGCAGATTCACCCCTCCACTTT. Its protein is CASSPVQGADSPLHF.

This chain joins TRBV7-9 and TRBJ2-7; no definite D call. The CDR3 runs 13 residues. V was shortened by 5 bases and J by 0 bases, with 8 bases between the two germline ends. Per the germline V gene, CDR1 is SEHNR and CDR2 is FQNEAQ (reference sequence). The CDR3 DNA follows: TGTGCCAGCAGCCCCGGAACCTCCTACGAGCAGTACTTC. Its translation is CASSPGTSYEQYF. The full variable domain, with the rest looked up from reference TRBV7-9 and TRBJ2-7, is DTGVSQNPRHKITKRGQNVTFRCDPISEHNRLYWYRQTLGQGPEFLTYFQNEAQLEKSRLLSDRFSAERPKGSFSTLEIQRTEQGDSAMYLCASSPGTSYEQYFGPGTRLTVT.